This record looks at one T cell receptor (beta chain) sequence and its context. What it binds is not known. These data come from a study of T cells after yellow fever vaccination. In the study overall: SMART-Seq v4 Ultra Low Input prepared libraries from low-cell fractions.

Study conclusions and caveats: Most primary-vaccination clones recurred post-booster (approximately 96% CD4, around 88% CD8). A minor fraction of clonotypes spanned both CD4 and CD8 compartments.

The TCR cDNA carried a universal primer site and UMIs from 5'RACE template switching. TCRdb reanalysed the 5' RACE reads using MiXCR and keeps one entry per CDR3 protein. The sample includes about 340,000 distinct CDR3 sequences, approximately 9% of them seen just once. This clonotype originated in a man aged 18-30 years who received the YFV17D yellow fever vaccine. The sequencing used PBMCs, collected on the day of the first yellow fever vaccination.

DNA of the CDR3: TGTGCCAGCAGTGAAGAGCAGACTAGCGGGGGGAGGGAGACGCAGTATTTT. It specifies CASSEEQTSGGRETQYF. The chain uses TRBV2 and TRBJ2-3, with 13 bases lining up with TRBD2. This CDR3 comprises 17 residues. Losses at the gene ends were 1 base for V and 9 bases for J; bases not matched to a gene: 10. The germline V gene has CDR1 SNHLY and CDR2 FYNNEI.